The 13 T cell receptor beta chains in this list originate from one sample, sequenced in a study of T cells in Graves' hyperthyroidism and ophthalmopathy. Amplification yielded TCR beta CDR3 regions, with RNA transcripts as the source. The HTBI primer set drove a first-round RT-PCR of the TCR CDR3. MiXCR was run by TCRdb on the multiplex PCR reads, yielding one entry per CDR3 protein. The sample lists hundreds of thousands of distinct CDR3 sequences; roughly 40% were seen once. Sequenced input: blood. Source of these receptors: a man in his late teens or twenties with Graves' hyperthyroidism.

On this clonotype: A much larger clone differs by one base, so this may be a read error. The chain links TRBV19 to TRBJ1-6; 7 bases are a match to TRBD1. This CDR3 has 14 residues. From germline, CDR1 is LNHDA and CDR2 SQIVND (reference sequence). The CDR3 region has the DNA TGTGCCGGTAGTGCGGGACAGAAGAATTCACCCCTCCACTTT. Its translation: CAGSAGQKNSPLHF.

A note on this clonotype: This may be a read error: a much more frequent sequence differs by one nucleotide. The V and J genes are TRBV29-1 and TRBJ2-7, with D possibly being TRBD2 (6 bases). Germline CDR1 reads SQVTM; CDR2 reads ANQGSEA. The CDR3 has 14 amino acids. In nucleotides, the CDR3 is TGCCGCGTTGAAATTCACGGGAGCTCCTACGAGCAGTACTTC. Translating gives CRVEIHGSSYEQYF.

The chain links TRBV5-1 to TRBJ2-6; D may be TRBD1 or TRBD2 (6 bases each). Deletions cut 3 bases from V and 2 bases from J, with 15 bases between. The CDR3 has 17 residues. In germline, CDR1 is SGHRS, CDR2 YFSETQ. CDR3 bases: TGCGCCAGCAGCTACCCTGGGGGGCGGCCTGGGGCCAACGTCCTGACTTTC. Protein sequence: CASSYPGGRPGANVLTF.

The V gene is TRBV5-1, the J gene TRBJ1-1; D unresolved. Germline V gene lookup returns CDR1 SGHRS and CDR2 YFSETQ. The CDR3 has 14 residues. The germline V and J ends were trimmed by 1 base and 1 base, with 8 bases remaining between them. CDR3 loop: CASSLSTTNTEAFF. The DNA for the CDR3 is TGCGCCAGCAGCTTGTCTACTACGAACACTGAAGCTTTCTTT.

This clonotype has just a few counts. The V gene is TRBV5-1, the J gene TRBJ1-1; D not certain. Trimming cost V 0 bases and J 7 bases, with 7 bases left between them. The CDR3 has 12 residues. CDR1 is SGHRS, CDR2 YFSETQ, per germline. CDR3 sequence (DNA): TGCGCCAGCAGCTTGGCCGGATATGAAGCTTTCTTT. Translated: CASSLAGYEAFF.

This clonotype was detected many times. The chain recombines TRBV24-1 with TRBJ1-6, with 9 nucleotides matching TRBD1. From germline, CDR1 is KGHDR and CDR2 SFDVKD. V lost 0 bases and J lost 12; bases outside the gene matches: 5. This CDR3 is 15 amino acids long. The CDR3 here is CATSDLGQGKRPLHF. The CDR3 coding sequence is TGTGCCACCAGTGATTTGGGACAGGGGAAAAGACCCCTCCACTTT.

Remarks on this clonotype: At one of its ends the junction is not consistent with the germline gene, which may arise from a read error. The chain has TRBV7-2 and TRBJ1-3, with D unresolved. The CDR3 is made up of 14 amino acids. CDR1 and CDR2 from the germline V gene are SGHTA and FQGNSA. The CDR3 loop is CASSPEGSGNTTYF. Here the CDR3 DNA reads TGTGCCAGCAGCCCCGAAGGTTCGGGAAACACCACATATTTT.

This clonotype came up a few times. V is TRBV14 and J is TRBJ2-7; TRBD2 might be the D (5 bases). Germline-derived CDR1 and CDR2 are SGHDN and FVKESK. This CDR3 region has 14 residues. Trimming cost V 0 bases and J 6 bases, with 12 bases left between them. CDR3 sequence reads: CASSQDYGLAEQYF. CDR3 nucleotide sequence: TGTGCCAGCAGCCAAGATTACGGACTCGCCGAGCAGTACTTC.

The sample holds a few counts of this clonotype. The V gene is TRBV20-1, the J gene TRBJ2-7, with 14 bases aligning to TRBD2. There are 17 residues in the CDR3. The V and J ends lost 1 base and 1 base, in that order; junction bases with no gene match: 6. Germline CDR1 DFQATT, CDR2 SNEGSKA (reference sequence). DNA of the CDR3: TGCAGTGCTAGAGCCCTAGGGACTAGCGGGAGTTCCTACGAGCAGTACTTC. Protein sequence: CSARALGTSGSSYEQYF.

The V call is TRBV5-1, the J call TRBJ2-7; 9 bases fit TRBD1. The germline V gene has CDR1 SGHRS and CDR2 YFSETQ. The CDR3 length is 14 residues. The V and J ends lost 3 bases and 7 bases, in that order; junction bases with no gene match: 8. The CDR3 DNA follows: TGCGCCAGCAGCTCGGGACAGGGCCGTTGGGAGCAGTACTTC. Protein: CASSSGQGRWEQYF.

This clonotype came up many times. The rearrangement links TRBV12-3 or TRBV12-4 to TRBJ2-5; 8 bases map to TRBD2. The CDR3 has 11 residues. V shed 5 bases, J shed 7 bases, and the junction held 0 bases outside the gene matches. CDR3 DNA sequence: TGTGCCAGCAGTCGGGAGGGGACCCAGTACTTC. Translated, it gives CASSREGTQYF.

The chain joins TRBV29-1 to TRBJ2-7; TRBD1 aligns across 9 bases. V dropped 7 bases and J dropped 3; count of bases not matched to a gene: 4. This CDR3 has 12 amino acids. Looked up from germline, CDR1 is SQVTM and CDR2 is ANQGSEA. The CDR3 sequence: CSGGTGNYEQYF. In nucleotides, the CDR3 is TGCAGCGGTGGGACAGGGAACTACGAGCAGTACTTC.

This clonotype appeared many times. The chain is built from TRBV2 and TRBJ1-1, with 8 bases that match TRBD1. CDR3 length: 16 residues. Germline CDR1 is SNHLY and CDR2 is FYNNEI. V shed 7 bases, J shed 3 bases, and the junction held 13 bases outside the gene matches. CDR3: CASTGQEPLMDTEAFF. CDR3 DNA: TGTGCCAGCACGGGACAGGAGCCCCTTATGGACACTGAAGCTTTCTTT.